This T cell receptor (beta chain) appears in the sequencing data of a study of T and B cells in COVID-19 patients. Study details: COVID-19 patients gave peripheral blood either during active infection or after recovery. Active-infection patients were older, median 67 years, than recovered patients, median around 35 years.

Each TRB amplification used roughly 250-550 ng of genomic DNA from blood. Trimming shortened V by 7 bases and J by 9 bases, and 10 bases separated the two germline ends. The CDR3 is 11 amino acids. The V gene's germline CDR1 is MNHNS and CDR2 SASEGT. General study points: Exclusive to the recovered cohort were thousands of TCR clusters, around 30 of them with low generation probability. At recovery TRB diversity and richness exceeded healthy donors, after highly clonal active COVID-19 repertoires.

TRB rearrangements were amplified by multiplex PCR with BIOMED2 TRB-A/B primers. MiXCR, run by TCRdb on the multiplex PCR reads, gives a single entry per CDR3 protein. The profile shows more than 7,000 distinct CDR3 sequences, about 38% of them singletons. This clonotype was recorded a few times. Its antigen is undetermined. V usage is TRBV6-1 and J usage is TRBJ2-1; D is unclear. This clonotype was sampled from a human donor who had recovered from COVID-19. Input material: blood. CDR3 nucleotide sequence: TGTGCCAGCACCCCACCGAGTGAGCAGTTCTTC. Residues: CASTPPSEQFF.